The T cell receptor (beta chain) under discussion was sequenced for a study of sequential checkpoint blockade in melanoma. Study details: TCRβ was sequenced from DNA of 90 or so pretreatment tumors.

Libraries were prepared by immunoSEQ multiplex PCR; TCRdb keeps only in-frame clonotypes and omits some of them. The sample contains approximately 940 clones, less than 25% of which appear only once. Treatment specified: randomized to nivolumab then ipilimumab (arm A) or the reverse (arm B). Looked up from germline, CDR1 is WSHSY and CDR2 is SAAADI. The CDR3 spans 15 residues. After removal of 0 bases from V and 3 bases from J, the junction contained 1 base not matched to a gene. The V gene is TRBV10-2, the J gene TRBJ1-1; 10 bases are a match to TRBD1. This clonotype was obtained from a human donor with melanoma. This specimen consisted of tumor tissue (inferred from file names), obtained from a patient given nivolumab and ipilimumab in sequence. The CDR3 protein is CASSESGQGHTEAFF. CDR3 nucleotide sequence: TGCGCCAGCAGTGAGTCGGGACAGGGGCACACTGAAGCTTTCTTT.